The clone carrying this T cell receptor (beta chain) came up a few times. The same CDR3 arises from other DNA sequences in this sample as well. The V gene's germline CDR1 is MNHNS and CDR2 SASEGT. Deletions cut 1 base from V and 4 bases from J, with 9 bases between. This CDR3 is built from 14 residues. The data stem from a study of blood T cell repertoires in COVID-19. Adults between roughly 18 and 100 years of age took part from under 30 US areas. In assigning cohorts, the study relied on participant-reported clinical history. In the study's own analysis: Estimates of nucleated cell counts were drawn from the amplification of reference gene primers. Measured with immunoSEQ multiplex PCR; TCRdb has only the in-frame clones, and not every one. That table gives V, J and clone size, and the DNA gave D and trimming. Of 250,000 or so clones listed, around 89% were seen once; the top ten hold about 4%.

The genes are TRBV6-1 and TRBJ2-3, with no clear D. Material: PBMCs or T cells enriched from blood (not recorded which). This clonotype originated in a woman aged 25 to 39 with acute COVID-19. The CDR3 sequence is CASSEGEGADTQYF. DNA of the CDR3: TGTGCCAGCAGTGAAGGTGAAGGAGCAGATACGCAGTATTTT.